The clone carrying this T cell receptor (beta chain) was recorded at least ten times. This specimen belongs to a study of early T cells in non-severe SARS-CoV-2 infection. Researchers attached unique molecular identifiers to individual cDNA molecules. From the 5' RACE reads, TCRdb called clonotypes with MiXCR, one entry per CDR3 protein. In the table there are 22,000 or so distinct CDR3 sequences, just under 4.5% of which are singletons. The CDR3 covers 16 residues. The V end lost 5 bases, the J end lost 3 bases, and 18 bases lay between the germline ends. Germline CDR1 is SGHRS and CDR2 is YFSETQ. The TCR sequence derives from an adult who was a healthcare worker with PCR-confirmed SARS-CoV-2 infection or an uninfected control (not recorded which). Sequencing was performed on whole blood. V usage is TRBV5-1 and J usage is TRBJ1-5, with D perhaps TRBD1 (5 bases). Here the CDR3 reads CASRPGPQSNNQPQHF. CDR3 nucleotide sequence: TGCGCCAGCAGACCGGGGCCCCAGTCTAACAATCAGCCCCAGCATTTT. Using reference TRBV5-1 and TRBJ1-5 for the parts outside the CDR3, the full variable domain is KAGVTQTPRYLIKTRGQQVTLSCSPISGHRSVSWYQQTPGQGLQFLFEYFSETQRNKGNFPGRFSGRQFSNSRSEMNVSTLELGDSALYLCASRPGPQSNNQPQHFGDGTRLSIL.